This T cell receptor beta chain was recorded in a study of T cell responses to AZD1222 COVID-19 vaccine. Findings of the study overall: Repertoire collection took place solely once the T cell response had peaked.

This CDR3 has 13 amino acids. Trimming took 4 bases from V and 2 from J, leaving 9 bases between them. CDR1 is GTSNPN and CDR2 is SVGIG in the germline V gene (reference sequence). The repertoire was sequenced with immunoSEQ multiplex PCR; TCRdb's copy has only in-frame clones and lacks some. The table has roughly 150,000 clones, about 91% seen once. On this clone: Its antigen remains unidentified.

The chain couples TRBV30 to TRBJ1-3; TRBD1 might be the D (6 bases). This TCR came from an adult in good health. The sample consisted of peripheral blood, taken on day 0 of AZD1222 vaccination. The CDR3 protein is CAWTQGAGNTIYF. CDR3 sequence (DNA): TGTGCCTGGACACAGGGCGCTGGAAACACCATATATTTT.